Listed below are T cell receptor beta chains from one sample, sequenced in a study of human T cells and chemical hapten exposure. TCRdb analysed the RACE reads with MiXCR anew, one entry per CDR3 protein. The table lists 350,000 to 400,000 distinct CDR3 sequences, 6% to 7% of them singletons. The sample was whole blood, taken in connection with sensitization to the hapten diphenylcyclopropenone (DPC). These receptors all stem from a woman under 30 with alopecia areata. Some clones in this sample may be carry-over from other donors' samples. Each CDR3 is given with its conserved first and last residue. The D gene is left open where the match is weak. The listing skips clone size in some rows; elsewhere it reads once, few, many or a size class.

V gene	J gene	clone size	D gene	CDR3 DNA	CDR3 protein
TRBV10-3	TRBJ2-2	few	.	TGTGCCATCAGTCCCGACAAGAACACCGGGGAGCTGTTTTTT	CAISPDKNTGELFF
TRBV6-5	TRBJ1-5	many	.	TGTGCCAGCAGTTACTCGTCGGCGGGAGATAGCAATCAGCCCCAGCATTTT	CASSYSSAGDSNQPQHF
TRBV27	TRBJ1-1	.	.	TGTGCCAGCAGTTTACAGGCGAACACTGAAGCTTTCTTT	CASSLQANTEAFF
TRBV2	TRBJ1-6	.	TRBD1	TGTGCCAGCAGGATTGGGGGGACAGCAAATTCACCCCTCCACTTT	CASRIGGTANSPLHF
TRBV6-6	TRBJ1-4	few	.	TGTGCCAGCAGTTACGTAACTCGTGGCCCACTGGGGGAAAAACTGTTTTTT	CASSYVTRGPLGEKLFF
TRBV24-1	TRBJ2-2	few	TRBD1	TGTGCCACCAGTGCCCCAAACAGGGGGCCGGATACCGGGGAGCTGTTTTTT	CATSAPNRGPDTGELFF
TRBV25-1	TRBJ2-1	.	TRBD2	TGTGCCAGCAATAGCGGGGGGGGCTACAATGAGCAGTTCTTC	CASNSGGGYNEQFF
TRBV7-8	TRBJ1-6	.	.	TGTGCCAGCAGCTTAGATCGGGTCCCCTTTAATTCACCCCTCCACTTT	CASSLDRVPFNSPLHF
TRBV4-3	TRBJ2-7	.	TRBD2	TGCGCCAGCAGCCAAGAGATGGGAATAGCGGGGCACTACTCCTACGAGCAGTACTTC	CASSQEMGIAGHYSYEQYF
TRBV6-1	TRBJ2-7	.	TRBD1	TGTGCCAGCACCTTACGCCTAACAGGGGAACTATACGAGCAGTACTTC	CASTLRLTGELYEQYF
TRBV20-1	TRBJ2-3	few	TRBD2	TGCAGTGCTAGAGATGCGACTAGCGGAGGCACAGATACGCAGTATTTT	CSARDATSGGTDTQYF